Below are 11 T cell receptor beta chains sequenced from a single sample in a study of read filtering for tumor transcriptome and immune sequencing (dated by TCRdb to about 2020). Sequencing used an Illumina HiSeq 4000. The Immunoverse kit was used to build TCR libraries from roughly 0.4 ug RNA, with molecular barcoded adaptors covering alpha/delta and beta/gamma chains. TCRdb redid the processing of the public reads, applying fastp at Q25 and MiXCR, and retained in-frame beta chains. Each CDR3 protein gets just one entry, which takes the most common genes and DNA from the rows behind it. The sample records roughly 90,000 distinct CDR3 sequences, 20% to 25% of which are singletons. Of the sample, roughly an eighth falls within the top ten clones. The sequenced sample consisted of a population of CD138-negative cells sorted from bone marrow. The cell subset or site label, as the study defines it: bone marrow mononuclear cells depleted of CD138+ plasma/myeloma cells by negative magnetic selection. Receptors were obtained from a donor aged 40 or over with multiple myeloma.

Note on this clonotype: Possible read error: a much larger clone is one base away. The chain has TRBV4-2 and TRBJ1-2; the match to TRBD1 covers 9 bases. Germline V gene data show CDR1 as LGHNA and CDR2 as YNFKEQ. CDR3 size: 15 residues. This CDR3 is CARSQPGQGDYGYTF. The CDR3 region has the DNA TGTGCCAGAAGCCAGCCGGGACAGGGAGACTATGGCTACACCTTC.

This clonotype showed up many times. The chain combines TRBV5-1 with TRBJ2-1, with D perhaps matching TRBD1 or TRBD2 (5 bases each). This CDR3 is 15 amino acids long. Germline CDR1 SGHRS, CDR2 YFSETQ. Between the trimmed V and J ends, which lost 0 bases and 6 bases, there was a span of 13 bases. CDR3 nucleotides: TGCGCCAGCAGCTTGGAGCAGGGCCGGGGCAATGAGCAGTTCTTC. Its protein product is CASSLEQGRGNEQFF.

The chain combines TRBV3-1 with TRBJ2-3; D tentatively reads TRBD1 or TRBD2 (5 bases each). The CDR3 is made up of 14 amino acids. CDR1 is LGHDT and CDR2 is YNNKEL in the germline V gene (reference sequence). Trimming took 3 bases from V and 2 from J, leaving 9 bases between them. The CDR3 loop is CASSHSGTTDTQYF. DNA for the CDR3: TGTGCCAGCAGCCATTCGGGGACCACAGATACGCAGTATTTT.

This clonotype was detected ten times or more. The rearrangement uses TRBV5-6 and TRBJ2-3; D gene ambiguous. Germline CDR1 is SGHDT and CDR2 is YYEEEE. The CDR3 loop spans 12 amino acids. The V and J ends lost 4 bases and 6 bases respectively, with 9 bases between them. CDR3 in DNA: TGTGCCAGCAGCCTGACCTGGGATACGCAGTATTTT. Protein: CASSLTWDTQYF.

This clonotype was seen many times. This chain joins TRBV20-1 and TRBJ2-7; D is tentatively TRBD1 or TRBD2 (5 bases each). Germline V gene sequence: CDR1 DFQATT, CDR2 SNEGSKA (reference sequence). The V and J ends lost 0 bases and 6 bases respectively, with 18 bases between them. There are 15 residues in the CDR3. CDR3 loop: CSARDLGRDAGEQYF. CDR3 nucleotides: TGCAGTGCTAGAGATCTAGGCAGGGACGCTGGCGAGCAGTACTTC.

This clonotype was recorded at least ten times. The chain combines TRBV29-1 with TRBJ2-3; weak D call: TRBD1 (5 bases). The CDR3 covers 13 residues. The germline CDR1 and CDR2 sequences are SQVTM and ANQGSEA. The ends were cut back, 4 bases at V and 4 bases at J, with 12 bases in the middle. CDR3 coding DNA: TGCAGCGTTGGAGGCAGGGTCCCAGATACGCAGTATTTT. This encodes CSVGGRVPDTQYF.

This clonotype came up many times. J is TRBJ1-6 and V is TRBV20-1; a possible D gene is TRBD1 (5 bases). Looked up from germline, CDR1 is DFQATT and CDR2 is SNEGSKA (reference sequence). Trimming took off 6 bases at V and 6 bases at J, with 18 bases between the two ends. The CDR3 covers 15 residues. As DNA, the CDR3 is TGCAGTGCCCACCGGGGACGAGGGACTAATTCACCCCTCCACTTT. It codes for CSAHRGRGTNSPLHF.

The chain recombines TRBV11-1 with TRBJ1-2; 8 nucleotides match TRBD1. This CDR3 has 13 amino acids. Looked up from germline, CDR1 is SGHAT and CDR2 is FQDESV (reference sequence). The J segment lost 8 bases and the V segment lost 5 bases, leaving 7 bases of the junction unmatched. The CDR3 reads CASSQGTGGGYTF. CDR3 DNA: TGTGCCAGCAGCCAAGGGACAGGAGGGGGCTACACCTTC.

In regard to this clonotype: Possible read error: a much larger clone is one base away. V usage is TRBV6-2 or TRBV6-3 and J usage is TRBJ1-1, with no clear D. This CDR3 spans 13 amino acids. V was trimmed by 4 bases and J by 7 bases, leaving 13 bases between them. Germline lookup yields CDR1 MNHEY and CDR2 SVGEGT. CDR3 region: CASSFSSGLEAFF. The CDR3 DNA reads as TGTGCCAGCAGTTTCTCTTCAGGCCTTGAAGCTTTCTTT.

Concerning this clonotype itself: A much larger clone is a single base away; this may be a read error. The chain couples TRBV20-1 to TRBJ2-3; tentatively, D is TRBD1 (5 bases). Germline loops: CDR1 DFQATT, CDR2 SNEGSKA (reference sequence). V lost 3 bases and J 1 base, leaving 11 bases between the germline ends. CDR3 length equals 14 residues. The CDR3 DNA sequence: TGCAGTGCTAGTTTCAGGGTCGGCACAGATACGCAGTATTTT. This encodes CSASFRVGTDTQYF.

Concerning this clonotype: A much larger clone differs by one base, so this may be a read error. The chain employs TRBV20-1 and TRBJ1-3, with 8 bases identical to TRBD1. The CDR3 runs to 14 residues. Germline assignment: CDR1 DFQATT and CDR2 SNEGSKA (reference sequence). The CDR3 nucleotides are TGCAGTGCTCCCCTCCAGGGGGCTGGAAACGCCATATATTTT. Amino acid sequence: CSAPLQGAGNAIYF.